The 28 T cell receptor beta chains below all came from one sample that was sequenced in a study of T-cell memory formation after mild COVID-19. From the 5' RACE reads, TCRdb called clonotypes with MiXCR, one entry per CDR3 protein. The profile covers a few hundred thousand distinct CDR3 sequences, with 28% appearing a single time and about 13% taken by the ten largest. Sample: PBMCs or a T cell subset sorted from them (not recorded which). Receptor source: an adult woman who had mild COVID-19 (a few samples of this study predate the infection). Cell type and time point are not known.

This clonotype has only a few counts. The rearrangement uses TRBV30 and TRBJ2-3; possible D gene TRBD2, 7 bases. The CDR3 contains 14 residues. Germline-derived CDR1 and CDR2 are GTSNPN and SVGIG (reference sequence). Trimming removed 3 bases from V and 4 bases from J, with 14 bases in between. The CDR3 DNA sequence: TGTGCCTGGAGCCAAGGGGGGGAGGCAGATACGCAGTATTTT. Protein: CAWSQGGEADTQYF.

The chain is built from TRBV4-3 and TRBJ2-5; no clear D. V was clipped by 1 base and J by 4 bases, with 10 bases between them. Germline assignment: CDR1 LGHNA and CDR2 YSLEER. The CDR3 spans 14 residues. CDR3 loop: CASSQGVVGETQYF. CDR3 sequence (DNA): TGCGCCAGCAGCCAAGGGGTAGTCGGAGAGACCCAGTACTTC.

This clonotype was recorded once. This chain links TRBV6-5 with TRBJ1-1; 7 bases are shared with TRBD1. Germline assignment: CDR1 MNHEY and CDR2 SVGAGI. The CDR3 covers 19 residues. Trimming cost V 2 bases and J 0 bases; bases outside gene matches: 15. CDR3 coding DNA: TGTGCCAGCAGTTACCCCCCAATAGACAGGGACCCCATGAACACTGAAGCTTTCTTT. Translating it yields CASSYPPIDRDPMNTEAFF.

The gene calls are TRBV11-2 and TRBJ2-7; D possibly uses TRBD1 or TRBD2 (5 bases each). Germline CDR1 reads SGHAT; CDR2 reads FQNNGV. The CDR3 contains 11 residues. V shed 5 bases and J shed 11 bases, with 13 bases lying between them. The CDR3 loop is CASSLGDVEYF. In DNA, the CDR3 is TGTGCCAGCAGCCTAGGGGACGTCGAGTACTTC.

The chain has TRBV5-1 and TRBJ2-7; tentatively, D is TRBD2 (5 bases). Germline values: CDR1 SGHRS, CDR2 YFSETQ. This CDR3 is 16 amino acids long. The V and J ends lost 0 bases and 1 base respectively, with 14 bases between them. Here the CDR3 reads CASSLGESRPSYEQYF. In DNA form, the CDR3 reads TGCGCCAGCAGCTTGGGGGAGAGTCGCCCTTCCTACGAGCAGTACTTC.

This clonotype was detected only a few times. The V call is TRBV7-9, the J call TRBJ2-5; no reliable D call. Germline V lookup: CDR1 SEHNR, CDR2 FQNEAQ (reference sequence). With 5 bases removed from V and 3 bases from J, the gap between germline ends came to 10 bases. The CDR3 runs to 13 residues. This chain's CDR3 is CASSTLNEETQYF. The CDR3, as DNA: TGTGCCAGCAGCACATTAAATGAAGAGACCCAGTACTTC.

There are many counts of this clonotype. The chain links TRBV5-1 to TRBJ2-5; D unclear. Germline V gives CDR1 SGHRS, CDR2 YFSETQ. V lost 1 base and J 0 bases, leaving 1 base between the germline ends. The CDR3 loop spans 12 amino acids. The chain's CDR3 is CASSLNQETQYF. DNA for the CDR3: TGCGCCAGCAGCTTGAACCAAGAGACCCAGTACTTC.

This clonotype occurred a few times. The V and J genes are TRBV12-3 or TRBV12-4 and TRBJ1-1; TRBD1 matches at 7 bases. This CDR3 region has 15 residues. V lost 6 bases and J lost 1; bases outside the gene matches: 8. The CDR3 here is CASRPRQGGNTEAFF. The CDR3 region has the DNA TGTGCCAGCAGACCGCGACAGGGAGGGAACACTGAAGCTTTCTTT.

The chain combines TRBV6-2 or TRBV6-3 with TRBJ2-1; 7 nucleotides line up with TRBD2. CDR1 and CDR2 (germline): MNHEY, SVGEGT. The CDR3 covers 12 residues. V lost 6 bases, J lost 16 bases, and 12 bases stayed unmatched. The CDR3 DNA sequence: TGTGCCAGCAGCCCAGGGACTATCGGTGAATTCTTC. Protein sequence: CASSPGTIGEFF.

This clonotype was counted between two and nine times. V is TRBV7-3 and J is TRBJ2-1; a possible D gene is TRBD2 (6 bases). The germline V gene has CDR1 SGHTA and CDR2 FQGTGA. V lost 2 bases to trimming and J lost 2 bases, with 13 bases between them. This CDR3 is built from 16 residues. The CDR3 nucleotides read TGTGCCAGCAGCTTATTCACTAGCCTGGCCTACAATGAGCAGTTCTTC. It encodes CASSLFTSLAYNEQFF.

The rearrangement uses TRBV18 and TRBJ1-1; D perhaps matches TRBD1 (5 bases). Trimming cost V 3 bases and J 6 bases, with 11 bases left between them. Germline CDR1 KGHSH, CDR2 LQKENI. The length of the CDR3 is 13 residues. CDR3: CASSPAGNAEAFF. DNA of the CDR3: TGTGCCAGCTCACCGGCAGGGAATGCTGAAGCTTTCTTT.

V gene TRBV29-1 combines with J gene TRBJ1-4; TRBD1 might be the D (6 bases). CDR1 is SQVTM, CDR2 ANQGSEA, per germline. V lost 7 bases to trimming and J lost 0 bases, with 12 bases between them. The length of the CDR3 is 14 residues. The chain's CDR3 is CSARDITTNEKLFF. The CDR3 bases are TGCAGCGCCCGGGACATTACAACTAATGAAAAACTGTTTTTT.

V gene TRBV29-1 combines with J gene TRBJ2-3; 15 positions match TRBD2. V trimming: 4 bases; J trimming: 4 bases; junction bases outside the gene matches: 6. Germline CDR1 and CDR2: SQVTM and ANQGSEA. This CDR3 is built from 16 residues. CDR3 protein: CSVAGTSGRPPDTQYF. CDR3 nucleotides: TGCAGCGTTGCCGGGACTAGCGGGAGGCCCCCAGATACGCAGTATTTT.

The chain has TRBV11-3 and TRBJ1-2; a weak D match, TRBD1 (5 bases). Trimming shortened V by 4 bases and J by 8 bases, and 14 bases separated the two germline ends. Germline CDR1 SGHNT, CDR2 YENEEA. This CDR3 spans 13 amino acids. CDR3 residues: CASSSLFRDGYTF. CDR3 nucleotides: TGTGCCAGCAGCTCATTATTCAGGGACGGCTACACCTTC.

This clonotype was recorded at least ten times. The chain has TRBV7-2 and TRBJ2-3; the match to TRBD1 covers 7 bases. The CDR3 runs to 17 residues. Germline CDR1 reads SGHTA; CDR2 reads FQGNSA. Trimming at V came to 3 bases and at J to 1 base, leaving 10 bases not matched to a gene. CDR3 amino acids: CASSFRPTGAGTDTQYF. The CDR3 coding sequence is TGTGCCAGCAGCTTCCGCCCTACAGGGGCCGGCACAGATACGCAGTATTTT.

V usage is TRBV7-9 and J usage is TRBJ2-1, with a weak D call TRBD1 (6 bases). CDR1 and CDR2 from the germline V gene are SEHNR and FQNEAQ (reference sequence). Trimming pared 3 bases from V and 4 bases from J, leaving 13 bases between. The CDR3 is 15 amino acids. Written as DNA, the CDR3 is TGTGCCAGCAGCTTGATTGTAGGACAGTACAATGAGCAGTTCTTC. This encodes CASSLIVGQYNEQFF.

The J gene is TRBJ1-6, the V gene TRBV20-1, with D possibly being TRBD1 (5 bases). In germline, CDR1 is DFQATT, CDR2 SNEGSKA (reference sequence). CDR3 length: 14 residues. V dropped 3 bases and J dropped 5 bases, with 11 bases sitting between them. CDR3 in amino acids: CSARKGGDNSPLHF. The CDR3 region has the DNA TGCAGTGCTAGGAAGGGAGGGGATAATTCACCCCTCCACTTT.

The gene calls are TRBV6-5 and TRBJ2-5; D may be TRBD2 (6 bases). The V and J ends lost 8 bases and 1 base respectively, with 17 bases between them. The CDR3 runs 15 residues. Germline-derived CDR1 and CDR2 are MNHEY and SVGAGI. CDR3 region: CASSVAGWPQETQYF. The CDR3 DNA reads as TGTGCCAGCTCGGTTGCGGGGTGGCCCCAAGAGACCCAGTACTTC.

The chain joins TRBV29-1 to TRBJ2-7, with a tentative D call TRBD2 (5 bases). Germline-derived CDR1 and CDR2 are SQVTM and ANQGSEA. The V and J ends lost 6 bases and 3 bases respectively, with 15 bases between them. The CDR3 loop spans 13 amino acids. DNA for the CDR3: TGCAGCGTCCGGACCCTGGAGGACTACGAGCAGTACTTC. This encodes CSVRTLEDYEQYF.

J is TRBJ2-5 and V is TRBV19, with a possible D match to TRBD2 (5 bases). Germline CDR1 reads LNHDA; CDR2 reads SQIVND (reference sequence). This CDR3 has 13 residues. The V end was cut by 4 bases, the J end by 5 bases, with 11 bases between. The chain's CDR3 is CASSNRRRETQYF. In DNA, the CDR3 is TGTGCCAGTAGTAACCGACGGAGGGAGACCCAGTACTTC.

This clonotype was detected only a few times. This chain uses TRBV7-8 with TRBJ2-5, with D maybe TRBD1 (8 bases). This CDR3 region has 15 residues. The V and J ends lost 0 bases and 4 bases respectively, with 12 bases between them. The germline gives CDR1 SGHVS, CDR2 FQNEAQ. For the CDR3, the DNA is TGTGCCAGCAGCTTAGCACACAGGGGGGGAGAGACCCAGTACTTC. This codes for CASSLAHRGGETQYF.

This clonotype was observed a handful of times. This chain joins TRBV5-1 and TRBJ2-5, with TRBD2 matching over 11 bases. V gave up 0 bases and J gave up 1 base; unmatched junction bases: 14. This CDR3 region has 20 residues. The germline gives CDR1 SGHRS, CDR2 YFSETQ. Written as DNA, the CDR3 is TGCGCCAGCAGCTTGGCTCCTAGCGGGGGGTCGAGATCCACCCAAGAGACCCAGTACTTC. It is translated as CASSLAPSGGSRSTQETQYF.

The chain is built from TRBV4-1 and TRBJ2-6, with D tentatively TRBD1 (5 bases). The CDR3 contains 18 residues. The germline V gene has CDR1 MGHRA and CDR2 YSYEKL. The ends were cut back, 0 bases at V and 4 bases at J, with 16 bases in the middle. The CDR3: CASSQEWARVSGANVLTF. The CDR3 DNA sequence: TGCGCCAGCAGCCAAGAATGGGCCAGGGTGTCCGGGGCCAACGTCCTGACTTTC.

This clonotype was seen repeatedly, ten times or more. The rearrangement joins TRBV28 to TRBJ2-3, with 9 bases identical to TRBD2. The V gene end was trimmed by 7 bases and the J gene end by 10 bases; junction bases not matched to a gene: 15. The germline CDR1 and CDR2 sequences are MDHEN and SYDVKM. There are 15 residues in the CDR3. Here the CDR3 DNA reads TGTGCCAGCACCCTAGGGCTAGCGGGGACGGGGGCGCAGTATTTT. This sequence encodes CASTLGLAGTGAQYF.

Only a few counts were recorded for this clonotype. The chain combines TRBV13 with TRBJ2-7, with 7 bases fitting TRBD1. Per the germline V gene, CDR1 is PRHDT and CDR2 is FYEKMQ (reference sequence). The CDR3 runs to 15 residues. J was trimmed by 4 bases and V by 3 bases; bases with no gene match: 9. The CDR3 spells CASSFRDSSWYEQYF. The CDR3 nucleotides read TGTGCCAGCAGCTTTAGGGACAGCTCGTGGTACGAGCAGTACTTC.

This clonotype was seen only a few times. The chain carries TRBV7-8 and TRBJ2-5, with 7 bases fitting TRBD2. The J segment lost 1 base and the V segment lost 4 bases, leaving 6 bases of the junction unmatched. The CDR3 sequence is 15 residues long. Germline CDR1 is SGHVS and CDR2 is FQNEAQ. The CDR3 spells CASSSPAGVQETQYF. The CDR3 DNA reads as TGTGCCAGCAGCTCCCCGGCGGGAGTCCAAGAGACCCAGTACTTC.

This clonotype was counted a few times. The rearrangement joins TRBV5-6 to TRBJ1-1, with 7 bases lining up with TRBD1. This CDR3 has 15 residues. Germline V gene data show CDR1 as SGHDT and CDR2 as YYEEEE. The trim removed 5 bases at V and 1 base at J, leaving 8 bases unmatched. CDR3 nucleotides: TGTGCCAGCAGGCCCCTTGACAGGGCGAACACTGAAGCTTTCTTT. As protein: CASRPLDRANTEAFF.

V usage is TRBV11-2 and J usage is TRBJ2-7; 10 bases fit TRBD2. Germline V lookup: CDR1 SGHAT, CDR2 FQNNGV. There are 16 residues in the CDR3. Germline trimming cut 5 bases from V and 3 bases from J; bases unmatched to any gene: 10. CDR3: CASSAYTSGALYEQYF. CDR3 DNA: TGTGCCAGCAGCGCGTATACTAGCGGGGCCCTCTACGAGCAGTACTTC.